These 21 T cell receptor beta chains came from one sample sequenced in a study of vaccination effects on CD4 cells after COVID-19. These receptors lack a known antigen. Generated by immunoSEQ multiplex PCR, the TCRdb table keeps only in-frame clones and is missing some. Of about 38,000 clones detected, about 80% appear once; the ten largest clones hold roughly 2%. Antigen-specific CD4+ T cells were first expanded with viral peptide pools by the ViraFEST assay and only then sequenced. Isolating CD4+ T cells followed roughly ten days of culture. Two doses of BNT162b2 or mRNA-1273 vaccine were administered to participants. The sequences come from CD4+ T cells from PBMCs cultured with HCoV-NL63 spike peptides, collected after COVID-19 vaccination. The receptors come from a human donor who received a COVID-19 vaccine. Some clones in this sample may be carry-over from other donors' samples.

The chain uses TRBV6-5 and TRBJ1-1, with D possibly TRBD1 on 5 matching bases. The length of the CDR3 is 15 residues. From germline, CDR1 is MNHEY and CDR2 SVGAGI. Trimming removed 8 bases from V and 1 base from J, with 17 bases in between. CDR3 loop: CASGRTSGGNTEAFF. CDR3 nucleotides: TGTGCCAGCGGCAGAACCTCCGGGGGGAACACTGAAGCTTTCTTT.

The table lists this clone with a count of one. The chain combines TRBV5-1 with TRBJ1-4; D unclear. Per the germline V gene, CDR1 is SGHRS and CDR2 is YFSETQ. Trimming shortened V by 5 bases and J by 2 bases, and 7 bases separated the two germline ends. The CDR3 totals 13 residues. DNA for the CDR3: TGCGCCAGCAGAGGGTTGACTAATGAAAAACTGTTTTTT. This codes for CASRGLTNEKLFF.

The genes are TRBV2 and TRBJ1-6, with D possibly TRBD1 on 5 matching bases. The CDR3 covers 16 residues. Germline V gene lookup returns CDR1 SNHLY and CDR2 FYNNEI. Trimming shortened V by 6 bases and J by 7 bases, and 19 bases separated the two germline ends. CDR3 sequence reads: CASSQDVTAQNSPLHF. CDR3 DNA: TGTGCCAGCAGCCAAGACGTGACAGCGCAGAATTCACCCCTCCACTTT. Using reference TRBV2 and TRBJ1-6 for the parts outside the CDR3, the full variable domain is EPEVTQTPSHQVTQMGQEVILRCVPISNHLYFYWYRQILGQKVEFLVSFYNNEISEKSEIFDDQFSVERPDGSNFTLKIRSTKLEDSAMYFCASSQDVTAQNSPLHFGNGTRLTVT.

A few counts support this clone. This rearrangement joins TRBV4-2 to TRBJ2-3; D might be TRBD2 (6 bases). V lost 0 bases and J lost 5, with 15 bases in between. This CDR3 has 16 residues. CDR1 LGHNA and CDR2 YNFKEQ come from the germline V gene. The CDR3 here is CASSQDLTSRVDTQYF. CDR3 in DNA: TGTGCCAGCAGCCAAGATCTTACTAGCCGAGTAGATACGCAGTATTTT.

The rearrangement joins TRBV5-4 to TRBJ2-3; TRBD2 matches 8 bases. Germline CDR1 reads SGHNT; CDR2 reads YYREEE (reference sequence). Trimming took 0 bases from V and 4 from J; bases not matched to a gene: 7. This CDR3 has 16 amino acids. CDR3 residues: CASSLEGTRAADTQYF. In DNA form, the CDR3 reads TGTGCCAGCAGCTTGGAGGGGACTAGAGCCGCAGATACGCAGTATTTT.

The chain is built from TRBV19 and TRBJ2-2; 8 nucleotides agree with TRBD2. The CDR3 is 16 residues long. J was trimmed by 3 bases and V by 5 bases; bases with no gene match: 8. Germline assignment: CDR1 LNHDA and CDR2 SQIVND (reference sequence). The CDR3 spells CASSGWRRGDTGELFF. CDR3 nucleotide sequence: TGTGCCAGTAGTGGATGGCGGCGGGGGGACACCGGGGAGCTGTTTTTT.

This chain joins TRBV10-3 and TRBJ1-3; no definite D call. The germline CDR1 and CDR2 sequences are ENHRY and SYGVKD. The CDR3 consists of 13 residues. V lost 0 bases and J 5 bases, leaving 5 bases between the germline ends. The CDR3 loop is CAISESPRNTIYF. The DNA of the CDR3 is TGTGCCATCAGTGAGTCTCCGAGAAACACCATATATTTT.

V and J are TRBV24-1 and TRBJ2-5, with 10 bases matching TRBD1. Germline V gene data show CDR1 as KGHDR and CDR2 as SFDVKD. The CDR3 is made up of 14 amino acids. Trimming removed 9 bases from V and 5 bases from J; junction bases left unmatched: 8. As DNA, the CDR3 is TGTGCCACCTCCGGGACAGGGGTCAGGGAGACCCAGTACTTC. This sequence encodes CATSGTGVRETQYF.

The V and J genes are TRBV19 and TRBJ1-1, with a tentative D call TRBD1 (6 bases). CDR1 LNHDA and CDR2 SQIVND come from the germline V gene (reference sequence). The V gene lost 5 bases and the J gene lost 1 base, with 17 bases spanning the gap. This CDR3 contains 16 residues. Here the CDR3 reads CASSVLPGQRNTEAFF. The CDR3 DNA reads TGTGCCAGTAGTGTACTCCCCGGACAGAGGAACACTGAAGCTTTCTTT.

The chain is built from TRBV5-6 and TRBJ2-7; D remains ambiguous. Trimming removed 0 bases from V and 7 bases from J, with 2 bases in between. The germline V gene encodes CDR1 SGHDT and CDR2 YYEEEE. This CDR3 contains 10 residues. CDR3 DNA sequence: TGTGCCAGCAGCTTGGAGGAGCAGTACGTC. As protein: CASSLEEQYV.

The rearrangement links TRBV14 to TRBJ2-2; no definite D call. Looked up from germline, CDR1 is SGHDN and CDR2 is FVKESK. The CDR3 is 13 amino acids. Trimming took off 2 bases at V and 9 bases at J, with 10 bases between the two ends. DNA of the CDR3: TGTGCCAGCAGCCAAATGGGGTCCCGGGAGCTGTTTTTT. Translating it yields CASSQMGSRELFF.

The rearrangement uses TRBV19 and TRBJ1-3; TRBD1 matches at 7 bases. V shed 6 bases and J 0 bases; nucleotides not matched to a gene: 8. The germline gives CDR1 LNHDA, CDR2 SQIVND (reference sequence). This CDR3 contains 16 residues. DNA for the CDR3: TGTGCCAGTAGCTCCGGGACAGCCTTCTCTGGAAACACCATATATTTT. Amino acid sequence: CASSSGTAFSGNTIYF.

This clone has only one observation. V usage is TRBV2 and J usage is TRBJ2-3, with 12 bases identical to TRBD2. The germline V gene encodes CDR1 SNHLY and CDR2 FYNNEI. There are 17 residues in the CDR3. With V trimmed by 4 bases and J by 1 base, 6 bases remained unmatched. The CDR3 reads CASSARLAGDRTDTQYF. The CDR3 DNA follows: TGTGCCAGCAGTGCTCGACTAGCGGGGGATCGCACAGATACGCAGTATTTT.

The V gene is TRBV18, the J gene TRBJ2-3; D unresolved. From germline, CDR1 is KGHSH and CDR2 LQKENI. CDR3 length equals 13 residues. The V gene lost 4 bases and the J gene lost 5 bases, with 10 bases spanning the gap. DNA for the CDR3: TGTGCCAGCTCACAAGGGTCGGAAGATACGCAGTATTTT. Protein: CASSQGSEDTQYF.

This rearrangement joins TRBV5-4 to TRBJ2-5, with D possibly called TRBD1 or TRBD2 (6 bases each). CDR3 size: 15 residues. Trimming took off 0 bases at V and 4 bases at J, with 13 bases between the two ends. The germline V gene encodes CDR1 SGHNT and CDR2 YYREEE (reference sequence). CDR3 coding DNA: TGTGCCAGCAGCTTGGGAGGGGGAGGTGGAGAGACCCAGTACTTC. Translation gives CASSLGGGGGETQYF.

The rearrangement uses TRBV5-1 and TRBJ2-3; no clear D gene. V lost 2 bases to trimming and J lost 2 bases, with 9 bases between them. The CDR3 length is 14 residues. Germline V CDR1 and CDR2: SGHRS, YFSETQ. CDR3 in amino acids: CASSFGDATDTQYF. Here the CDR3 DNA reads TGCGCCAGCAGCTTTGGAGACGCCACAGATACGCAGTATTTT.

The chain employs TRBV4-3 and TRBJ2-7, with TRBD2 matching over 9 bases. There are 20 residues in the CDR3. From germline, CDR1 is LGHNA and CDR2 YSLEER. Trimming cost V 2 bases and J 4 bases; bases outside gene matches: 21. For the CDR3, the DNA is TGCGCCAGCAGCCAAAAAGGTTTGGGGCGGGGGGGCCAACCCCTTTACGAGCAGTACGTC. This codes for CASSQKGLGRGGQPLYEQYV.

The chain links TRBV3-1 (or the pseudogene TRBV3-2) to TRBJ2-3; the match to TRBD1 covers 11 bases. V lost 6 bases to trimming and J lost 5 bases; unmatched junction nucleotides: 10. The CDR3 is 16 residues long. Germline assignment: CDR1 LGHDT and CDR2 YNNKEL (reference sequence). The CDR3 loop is CASRPMDRGRGDTQYF. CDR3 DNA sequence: TGTGCCAGCAGACCCATGGACAGGGGGCGCGGAGATACGCAGTATTTT.

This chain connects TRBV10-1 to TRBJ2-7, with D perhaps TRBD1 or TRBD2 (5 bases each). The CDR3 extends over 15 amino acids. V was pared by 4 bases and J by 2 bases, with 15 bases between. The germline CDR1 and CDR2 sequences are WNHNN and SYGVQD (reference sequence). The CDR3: CASSAGDGAAYEQYF. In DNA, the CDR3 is TGCGCCAGCAGTGCCGGTGACGGGGCCGCCTACGAGCAGTACTTC.

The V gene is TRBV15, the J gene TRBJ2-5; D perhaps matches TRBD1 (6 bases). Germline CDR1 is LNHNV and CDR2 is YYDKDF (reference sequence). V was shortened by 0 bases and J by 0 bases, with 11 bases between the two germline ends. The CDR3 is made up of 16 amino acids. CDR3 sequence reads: CATSRDGTTYQETQYF. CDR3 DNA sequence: TGTGCCACCAGCAGAGACGGGACAACTTACCAAGAGACCCAGTACTTC.

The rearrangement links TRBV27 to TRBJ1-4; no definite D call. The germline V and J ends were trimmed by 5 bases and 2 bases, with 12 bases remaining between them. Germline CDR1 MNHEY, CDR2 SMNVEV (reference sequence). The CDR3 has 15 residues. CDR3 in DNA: TGTGCCAGCAGTGTACTATCTGGGACTAATGAAAAACTGTTTTTT. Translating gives CASSVLSGTNEKLFF.